One sample yielded the 22 T cell receptor beta chains listed below, sequenced in a study of OX40 agonist ivuxolimab in advanced cancers. The assay was immunoSEQ multiplex PCR, and TCRdb's table has in-frame clones only and misses some. The sample holds more than 80,000 clones; approximately 84% are singletons and the top ten take around 2%. Sequencing used CD4+ or CD8+ T cells sorted from blood, obtained in a trial of the OX40 agonist ivuxolimab. These receptor sequences come from an adult with an advanced solid tumor such as melanoma, head and neck, liver or kidney cancer.

The V and J genes are TRBV28 and TRBJ1-5, with D unresolved. CDR3 length equals 13 residues. Germline CDR1 MDHEN, CDR2 SYDVKM. V lost 6 bases and J lost 4, with 10 bases in between. The CDR3 region is CASRNFPNQPQHF. Written as DNA, the CDR3 is TGTGCCAGCAGGAACTTCCCTAATCAGCCCCAGCATTTT.

The chain uses TRBV30 and TRBJ2-1; no definite D call. The V gene lost 4 bases and the J gene lost 0 bases, with 4 bases spanning the gap. The V gene's germline CDR1 is GTSNPN and CDR2 SVGIG (reference sequence). CDR3 size: 12 residues. The CDR3 DNA reads as TGTGCCTGGACCGCCTCCTACAATGAGCAGTTCTTC. Residues: CAWTASYNEQFF.

The CDR3: CASSECKGTNEKLFF. In DNA, the CDR3 is TGTGCCAGCAGTGAATGTAAAGGTACTAATGAAAAACTGTTTTTT. The chain has TRBV25-1 and TRBJ1-4; D is unresolved. CDR1 MGHDK and CDR2 SYGVNS come from the germline V gene. The CDR3 loop spans 15 amino acids. The V end was cut by 1 base, the J end by 2 bases, with 8 bases between.

This clone was seen once. V and J are TRBV19 and TRBJ2-1, with 7 bases identical to TRBD2. The ends lost 5 bases at V and 0 bases at J; junction bases unmatched: 7. CDR3 length: 16 amino acids. Germline CDR1 reads LNHDA; CDR2 reads SQIVND (reference sequence). CDR3 residues: CASSLGLGSSYNEQFF. The CDR3 coding sequence is TGTGCCAGTAGTCTAGGACTAGGGAGCTCCTACAATGAGCAGTTCTTC.

Concerning this clone itself: Germline is not matched at one junction end, which may reflect a read error. The chain is built from TRBV6-1 and TRBJ1-4; the match to TRBD1 covers 7 bases. CDR3 length: 16 amino acids. Germline V gene sequence: CDR1 MNHNS, CDR2 SASEGT. CDR3 residues: CASREGTVQGYEKLFF. In DNA form, the CDR3 reads TGTGCCAGCAGGGAAGGGACAGTCCAAGGGTATGAAAAACTGTTTTTT.

This clone has just a few counts. The CDR3 coding sequence is TGTGCCTGGAGTGTAGTCAGTTACACCGGGGAGCTGTTTTTT. Translation: CAWSVVSYTGELFF. The chain combines TRBV30 with TRBJ2-2, with D hard to call. CDR1 is GTSNPN, CDR2 SVGIG, per germline (reference sequence). The CDR3 totals 14 residues. Trimming shortened V by 0 bases and J by 3 bases, and 8 bases separated the two germline ends.

Of note for this clone: Distinct nucleotide sequences in the sample also encode this CDR3. CDR3: CASSGQGYEQYF. The CDR3 region has the DNA TGCGCCAGCAGCGGCCAGGGCTACGAGCAGTACTTC. V and J are TRBV5-1 and TRBJ2-7; D is perhaps TRBD1 (5 bases). The V end lost 4 bases, the J end lost 3 bases, and 8 bases lay between the germline ends. This CDR3 spans 12 amino acids. Germline CDR1 SGHRS, CDR2 YFSETQ. The whole variable domain, filled in from reference TRBV5-1 and TRBJ2-7, reads KAGVTQTPRYLIKTRGQQVTLSCSPISGHRSVSWYQQTPGQGLQFLFEYFSETQRNKGNFPGRFSGRQFSNSRSEMNVSTLELGDSALYLCASSGQGYEQYFGPGTRLTVT.

This sequence joins TRBV19 and TRBJ2-5, with a weak D call TRBD2 (6 bases). Germline V gene data show CDR1 as LNHDA and CDR2 as SQIVND (reference sequence). Trimming left V 3 bases short and J 4 bases short, with 15 bases between. This CDR3 is 15 amino acids long. The CDR3 region is CASSMGEWRGETQYF. The CDR3 DNA follows: TGTGCCAGTAGTATGGGAGAGTGGAGGGGAGAGACCCAGTACTTC.

The chain links TRBV10-3 to TRBJ1-2; D not resolved. Germline V gene data show CDR1 as ENHRY and CDR2 as SYGVKD. Trimming stripped 3 bases from V and 1 base from J, with 6 bases between. The CDR3 loop spans 13 amino acids. The CDR3 here is CAISDGLNYGYTF. The CDR3 DNA reads TGTGCCATCAGTGACGGACTTAACTATGGCTACACCTTC.

This sequence joins TRBV5-1 and TRBJ2-1, with D uncertain. This CDR3 region has 11 residues. The germline V gene has CDR1 SGHRS and CDR2 YFSETQ. The germline V and J ends were trimmed by 1 base and 12 bases, with 8 bases remaining between them. The CDR3 is CASSLSRRQFF. In nucleotides, the CDR3 is TGCGCCAGCAGCTTGTCGCGAAGGCAGTTCTTC.

V is TRBV6-1 and J is TRBJ2-1; perhaps TRBD2 as D (5 bases). CDR3 length: 13 residues. CDR1 is MNHNS, CDR2 SASEGT, per germline. V gave up 8 bases and J gave up 0 bases, with 8 bases separating them. In nucleotides, the CDR3 is TGTGCCAGCGAGGGTCGCTCCTACAATGAGCAGTTCTTC. This sequence encodes CASEGRSYNEQFF.

This chain uses TRBV7-3 with TRBJ2-3, with a tentative D call TRBD2 (6 bases). The germline CDR1 and CDR2 sequences are SGHTA and FQGTGA. V shed 1 base and J shed 1 base, with 9 bases lying between them. The CDR3 runs to 15 residues. CDR3 protein: CASSLNPSGTDTQYF. Here the CDR3 DNA reads TGTGCCAGCAGCTTAAATCCTAGCGGCACAGATACGCAGTATTTT.

This chain uses TRBV7-3 with TRBJ2-1; 9 bases are shared with TRBD2. The CDR3 is made up of 15 amino acids. The V segment lost 2 bases and the J segment 9 bases; nucleotides outside the gene matches: 8. The V gene's germline CDR1 is SGHTA and CDR2 FQGTGA. In DNA, the CDR3 is TGTGCCAGCAGCTTATCTAGCGGGATTGACGGTGAGCAGTTCTTC. Protein: CASSLSSGIDGEQFF.

A single count supports this clone. The chain recombines TRBV27 with TRBJ2-1; D is undetermined. The germline V and J ends were trimmed by 4 bases and 4 bases, with 14 bases remaining between them. The CDR3 contains 15 residues. CDR1 is MNHEY, CDR2 SMNVEV, per germline (reference sequence). CDR3: CASSSPGWGYNEQFF. CDR3 coding DNA: TGTGCCAGCAGTTCCCCAGGATGGGGTTACAATGAGCAGTTCTTC.

This chain connects TRBV19 to TRBJ2-1; D gene uncertain. Germline CDR1 LNHDA, CDR2 SQIVND (reference sequence). This CDR3 region has 14 residues. Trimming took off 3 bases at V and 10 bases at J, with 16 bases between the two ends. The CDR3 here is CASSMRVGSEEQFF. DNA of the CDR3: TGTGCCAGTAGTATGCGTGTCGGGTCAGAGGAGCAGTTCTTC. The whole variable domain, filled in from reference TRBV19 and TRBJ2-1, reads DGGITQSPKYLFRKEGQNVTLSCEQNLNHDAMYWYRQDPGQGLRLIYYSQIVNDFQKGDIAEGYSVSREKKESFPLTVTSAQKNPTAFYLCASSMRVGSEEQFFGPGTRLTVL.

The chain has TRBV6-5 and TRBJ2-7, with D perhaps assigned TRBD1 or TRBD2 (6 bases each). The V and J ends lost 2 bases and 6 bases respectively, with 11 bases between them. CDR1 is MNHEY, CDR2 SVGAGI, per germline. This CDR3 spans 13 amino acids. CDR3 region: CASSYPQGGEQYF. The CDR3 region has the DNA TGTGCCAGCAGTTACCCACAGGGAGGCGAGCAGTACTTC.

The chain recombines TRBV19 with TRBJ2-2; D possibly corresponds to TRBD2 (6 bases). This CDR3 has 14 residues. Germline loops: CDR1 LNHDA, CDR2 SQIVND (reference sequence). With 5 bases removed from V and 1 base from J, the gap between germline ends came to 8 bases. CDR3 sequence reads: CASSRSGNTGELFF. The CDR3 coding sequence is TGTGCCAGTAGTCGTAGCGGGAACACCGGGGAGCTGTTTTTT. The variable domain in full, with the rest retrieved from reference TRBV19 and TRBJ2-2, is DGGITQSPKYLFRKEGQNVTLSCEQNLNHDAMYWYRQDPGQGLRLIYYSQIVNDFQKGDIAEGYSVSREKKESFPLTVTSAQKNPTAFYLCASSRSGNTGELFFGEGSRLTVL.

J is TRBJ2-7 and V is TRBV7-9, with a weak D call TRBD2 (6 bases). V lost 5 bases, J lost 5 bases, and 13 bases lay in between. The germline CDR1 and CDR2 sequences are SEHNR and FQNEAQ (reference sequence). CDR3 length: 13 residues. Here the CDR3 reads CASSAWAGHEQYF. In DNA form, the CDR3 reads TGTGCCAGCAGCGCTTGGGCGGGACACGAGCAGTACTTC.

The J gene is TRBJ2-1, the V gene TRBV5-8; D is perhaps TRBD1 or TRBD2 (5 bases each). Trimming shortened V by 4 bases and J by 0 bases, and 14 bases separated the two germline ends. This CDR3 region has 16 residues. Germline V gene data show CDR1 as SGHTS and CDR2 as YDEGEE. CDR3 DNA sequence: TGTGCCAGCAGCACCGGGACCAAACTCTCCTACAATGAGCAGTTCTTC. Protein: CASSTGTKLSYNEQFF. The full variable domain, rest sourced from reference TRBV5-8 and TRBJ2-1, is EAGVTQSPTHLIKTRGQQATLRCSPISGHTSVYWYQQALGLGLQFLLWYDEGEERNRGNFPPRFSGRQFPNYSSELNVNALELEDSALYLCASSTGTKLSYNEQFFGPGTRLTVL.

On this clone: It is unclear where the CDR3 begins or ends on the DNA, so no DNA is shown, and the CDR3 is as TCRdb lists it. J is TRBJ2-1 and V is TRBV10-1; the DNA was not compared with TRBD2, the D call given in the table. With termini counted, the CDR3 has 15 amino acids. CDR1 and CDR2 (germline): WNHNN, SYGVQD (reference sequence). CDR3 loop: CASSEGVAGGASKFF.

The rearrangement joins TRBV7-2 to TRBJ1-1; 7 bases map to TRBD1. The CDR3 spans 14 residues. V trimming: 5 bases; J trimming: 0 bases; junction bases outside the gene matches: 3. CDR1 and CDR2 (germline): SGHTA, FQGNSA. The CDR3 sequence is CASSRTGMNTEAFF. CDR3 sequence (DNA): TGTGCCAGCAGCAGGACAGGCATGAACACTGAAGCTTTCTTT.

V gene TRBV4-2 combines with J gene TRBJ1-5, with no clear D. Germline V CDR1 and CDR2: LGHNA, YNFKEQ. CDR3 length: 16 amino acids. The V end lost 0 bases, the J end lost 4 bases, and 13 bases lay between the germline ends. In DNA form, the CDR3 reads TGTGCCAGCAGCCAAGATTGGATGAGCCAGAATCAGCCCCAGCATTTT. This codes for CASSQDWMSQNQPQHF.